These T cell receptor beta chains were read from a single sample in a study of T cell responses to AZD1222 COVID-19 vaccine. Clones were read by immunoSEQ multiplex PCR, and TCRdb kept only the in-frame ones, dropping some. The table lists under 150,000 clones, with 2.2% in the top ten. Sequencing input: peripheral blood. The receptors shown here come from an adult in good health. Each CDR3 is given with its conserved first and last residue. The order of the fields is CDR3 DNA, CDR3 protein, V gene, J gene, D gene. D genes are given only for firm matches.

CDR3 DNA: TGTGCCAGCAGCTTAGCTTTTACTAGCGTTGGTACAGATACGCAGTATTTT
CDR3 protein: CASSLAFTSVGTDTQYF
V gene: TRBV7-2
J gene: TRBJ2-3
D gene: TRBD2

CDR3 DNA: TGTGCCAGCAGTATACGGACAGGGATTGAAGCTTTCTTT
CDR3 protein: CASSIRTGIEAFF
V gene: TRBV12-3/TRBV12-4
J gene: TRBJ1-1
D gene: TRBD1

CDR3 DNA: TGTGCCAGCAGTTTGAGGGGATACACCGGGGAGCTGTTTTTT
CDR3 protein: CASSLRGYTGELFF
V gene: TRBV28
J gene: TRBJ2-2
D gene: .

CDR3 DNA: TGTGCCAGCAGCTTAGAGCGGGGGGTAGAGGGCTACACCTTC
CDR3 protein: CASSLERGVEGYTF
V gene: TRBV7-9
J gene: TRBJ1-2
D gene: .

CDR3 DNA: TGTGCCAGCATTCCAGAATACACAGATACGCAGTATTTT
CDR3 protein: CASIPEYTDTQYF
V gene: TRBV11-2
J gene: TRBJ2-3
D gene: .

CDR3 DNA: TGTGCCAGCAGCGTAGTAGGAGGGGGCAGCGAGCAGTACTTC
CDR3 protein: CASSVVGGGSEQYF
V gene: TRBV9
J gene: TRBJ2-7
D gene: .

CDR3 DNA: TGTGCCAGCAGCCAGACAACTGGGACTGAAGCTTTCTTT
CDR3 protein: CASSQTTGTEAFF
V gene: TRBV3-1/TRBV3-2
J gene: TRBJ1-1
D gene: .

CDR3 DNA: TGTGCCAGCAGCGTTGATGCGACAGGGGTGTTCTTC
CDR3 protein: CASSVDATGVFF
V gene: TRBV9
J gene: TRBJ2-1
D gene: TRBD1

CDR3 DNA: TGTGCCAGTAGTAGGGACAGCGAAGAGACCCAGTACTTC
CDR3 protein: CASSRDSEETQYF
V gene: TRBV19
J gene: TRBJ2-5
D gene: TRBD1

CDR3 DNA: TGTGCCAGCAGTACCACCCCACGGGATTCACCCCTCCACTTT
CDR3 protein: CASSTTPRDSPLHF
V gene: TRBV28
J gene: TRBJ1-6
D gene: .

CDR3 DNA: TGTGCCAGCACCAAGGGACAGACTTATGGCTACACCTTC
CDR3 protein: CASTKGQTYGYTF
V gene: TRBV6-5
J gene: TRBJ1-2
D gene: TRBD1

CDR3 DNA: TGTGCCAGCAGCTTTTCAGGGTCAAAAGGGGGCGCTCAGCCCCAGCATTTT
CDR3 protein: CASSFSGSKGGAQPQHF
V gene: TRBV7-9
J gene: TRBJ1-5
D gene: TRBD1

CDR3 DNA: TGTGCCAGCAGCAAAGGTCGGGGCATCCCCTACGAGCAGTACTTC
CDR3 protein: CASSKGRGIPYEQYF
V gene: TRBV21-1
J gene: TRBJ2-7
D gene: .

CDR3 DNA: TGTGCCAGCAGTTACTTTCGGGACACTGAAGCTTTCTTT
CDR3 protein: CASSYFRDTEAFF
V gene: TRBV6-2/TRBV6-3
J gene: TRBJ1-1
D gene: .

CDR3 DNA: TGTGCCTGGAAGGACAGGGGGCGGGATGGCTACACCTTC
CDR3 protein: CAWKDRGRDGYTF
V gene: TRBV30
J gene: TRBJ1-2
D gene: TRBD1

CDR3 DNA: TGCGCCAGCAGCTTGGACAACACAGATACGCAGTATTTT
CDR3 protein: CASSLDNTDTQYF
V gene: TRBV5-1
J gene: TRBJ2-3
D gene: .

CDR3 DNA: TGTGCCAGCAGCTTAGGACTTGGGGAAGCTTTCTTT
CDR3 protein: CASSLGLGEAFF
V gene: TRBV6-5
J gene: TRBJ1-1
D gene: .

CDR3 DNA: TGCGCCAGCAGCCAAGATTTCGGGAACTCTGGGGCCAACGTCCTGACTTTC
CDR3 protein: CASSQDFGNSGANVLTF
V gene: TRBV4-3
J gene: TRBJ2-6
D gene: .

CDR3 DNA: TGTGCCTGGGGCCAATTAAGCTCTGGAAACACCATATATTTT
CDR3 protein: CAWGQLSSGNTIYF
V gene: TRBV30
J gene: TRBJ1-3
D gene: .

CDR3 DNA: TGCGCCAGCAGCCAAGGGGCAGGACACCTAGGCTACACCTTC
CDR3 protein: CASSQGAGHLGYTF
V gene: TRBV4-1
J gene: TRBJ1-2
D gene: .

CDR3 DNA: TGCGCCAGCAGCCTGACATTTCTAGCGGGGGGTAATGAGCAGTTCTTC
CDR3 protein: CASSLTFLAGGNEQFF
V gene: TRBV4-3
J gene: TRBJ2-1
D gene: TRBD2

CDR3 DNA: TGTGCCAGCATCGGGACAGAGCAAGAGACCCAGTACTTC
CDR3 protein: CASIGTEQETQYF
V gene: TRBV12-3/TRBV12-4
J gene: TRBJ2-5
D gene: TRBD1

CDR3 DNA: TGTGCCAGCAGCTTGGGACAGGGGGCCCGCCCGCCCCAGCATTTT
CDR3 protein: CASSLGQGARPPQHF
V gene: TRBV5-6
J gene: TRBJ1-5
D gene: TRBD1

CDR3 DNA: TGTGCCAGCAGTTTACCCCAAGCAGGGAACTATGGCTACACCTTC
CDR3 protein: CASSLPQAGNYGYTF
V gene: TRBV28
J gene: TRBJ1-2
D gene: .

CDR3 DNA: TGCGCCAGCAGCTTGACAGGGAAAGAGACCCAGTACTTC
CDR3 protein: CASSLTGKETQYF
V gene: TRBV5-1
J gene: TRBJ2-5
D gene: .

CDR3 DNA: TGTGCCAGTACCCCCTTAAGACCAGGAGTGGCCTATAATTCACCCCTCCACTTT
CDR3 protein: CASTPLRPGVAYNSPLHF
V gene: TRBV19
J gene: TRBJ1-6
D gene: .

CDR3 DNA: TGTGCCAGCTCGATCAGGGAAGAAAACACTGAAGCTTTCTTT
CDR3 protein: CASSIREENTEAFF
V gene: TRBV18
J gene: TRBJ1-1
D gene: .

CDR3 DNA: TGTGCCAGCAGCTTAAAAGTTTCTAGCACAGATACGCAGTATTTT
CDR3 protein: CASSLKVSSTDTQYF
V gene: TRBV11-2
J gene: TRBJ2-3
D gene: .

CDR3 DNA: TGTGCCAGCAGCCTCTCTCTAGCGGGGGCGGATGAGCAGTTCTTC
CDR3 protein: CASSLSLAGADEQFF
V gene: TRBV11-2
J gene: TRBJ2-1
D gene: TRBD2

CDR3 DNA: TGCGCCAGCAGCCAAGGGGCAGCGGGGGGCCTAGGCCCAGAGACCCAGTACTTC
CDR3 protein: CASSQGAAGGLGPETQYF
V gene: TRBV4-3
J gene: TRBJ2-5
D gene: TRBD2

CDR3 DNA: TGTGCCAGTAGTATTGGACAGGACAATCAGCCCCAGCATTTT
CDR3 protein: CASSIGQDNQPQHF
V gene: TRBV19
J gene: TRBJ1-5
D gene: TRBD1

CDR3 DNA: TGTGCCAGCAGCGCTACCGGACAGGGGAGCAATCAGCCCCAGCATTTT
CDR3 protein: CASSATGQGSNQPQHF
V gene: TRBV9
J gene: TRBJ1-5
D gene: TRBD1

CDR3 DNA: TGTGCCAGCAGTGATCTGAGGGCGTGGAATGAGCAGTTCTTC
CDR3 protein: CASSDLRAWNEQFF
V gene: TRBV6-1
J gene: TRBJ2-1
D gene: .

CDR3 DNA: TGTGCCAGCAGCGTAGGGTTAACTTGGGTTAAGAACACCGGGGAGCTGTTTTTT
CDR3 protein: CASSVGLTWVKNTGELFF
V gene: TRBV9
J gene: TRBJ2-2
D gene: .

CDR3 DNA: TGTGCCAGCAGCGTCGTCTCCGGGGTTGAGCAGTTCTTC
CDR3 protein: CASSVVSGVEQFF
V gene: TRBV27
J gene: TRBJ2-1
D gene: .

CDR3 DNA: TGCGCCAGCAGCTTGGTCGTTGGGACAGGTCCTCATTTC
CDR3 protein: CASSLVVGTGPHF
V gene: TRBV5-1
J gene: TRBJ1-4
D gene: TRBD1

CDR3 DNA: TGCGCCAGCAGCCCAGTGCTTCCTCTCAATCAGCCCCAGCATTTT
CDR3 protein: CASSPVLPLNQPQHF
V gene: TRBV4-1
J gene: TRBJ1-5
D gene: .

CDR3 DNA: TGTGCCAGCAGTTCCAGGGCAATGGGGAAGCAGTACTTC
CDR3 protein: CASSSRAMGKQYF
V gene: TRBV6-5
J gene: TRBJ2-7
D gene: .

CDR3 DNA: TGTGCCAGCAGCTTATACCCCATCATGGGTGTATCTGGAAACACCATATATTTT
CDR3 protein: CASSLYPIMGVSGNTIYF
V gene: TRBV7-2
J gene: TRBJ1-3
D gene: .

CDR3 DNA: TGTGCCAGCAGCTTGAGCGGGACACAAGAGACCCAGTACTTC
CDR3 protein: CASSLSGTQETQYF
V gene: TRBV5-4
J gene: TRBJ2-5
D gene: .

CDR3 DNA: TGTGCCAGTAGTAAGGGACGGGAAACTGAAGCTTTCTTT
CDR3 protein: CASSKGRETEAFF
V gene: TRBV19
J gene: TRBJ1-1
D gene: .

CDR3 DNA: TGTGCCAGCAGCTTTGACAGGAGGGGGGAAAAACTGTTTTTT
CDR3 protein: CASSFDRRGEKLFF
V gene: TRBV5-6
J gene: TRBJ1-4
D gene: .

CDR3 DNA: TGTGCCAGCAGCTCGAATCCCGATGGCACAGATACGCAGTATTTT
CDR3 protein: CASSSNPDGTDTQYF
V gene: TRBV7-6
J gene: TRBJ2-3
D gene: .

CDR3 DNA: TGTGCCAGCAGCTTTCGGGGGAACAGGTACGAGCAGTACTTC
CDR3 protein: CASSFRGNRYEQYF
V gene: TRBV7-7
J gene: TRBJ2-7
D gene: .

CDR3 DNA: TGTGCCAGCAGCGCCCTAGGGGGCACAGATACGCAGTATTTT
CDR3 protein: CASSALGGTDTQYF
V gene: TRBV9
J gene: TRBJ2-3
D gene: .

CDR3 DNA: TGTGCCAGCAGCTTGAGGCAGGTAGACACTGAAGCTTTCTTT
CDR3 protein: CASSLRQVDTEAFF
V gene: TRBV5-8
J gene: TRBJ1-1
D gene: .

CDR3 DNA: TGCGCCAGCAGCTTGATTGGGTCGATGAACACTGAAGCTTTCTTT
CDR3 protein: CASSLIGSMNTEAFF
V gene: TRBV5-1
J gene: TRBJ1-1
D gene: .

CDR3 DNA: TGTGCCAGCAGAGACCAGGGCTCCGACATTCAGTACTTC
CDR3 protein: CASRDQGSDIQYF
V gene: TRBV6-5
J gene: TRBJ2-4
D gene: .